This TCR beta chain appears in the sequencing data of a study of CD8 T cells in ankylosing spondylitis. Looked up from germline, CDR1 is SGHTA and CDR2 is FQGNSA. The length of the CDR3 is 15 residues. Between the trimmed V and J ends, which lost 2 bases and 0 bases, there was a span of 9 bases. This clonotype came up many times. TCRdb reprocessed the 5' RACE reads via MiXCR and lists one record per CDR3 protein. The sample has about 150,000 distinct CDR3 sequences, about 6.7% seen once. Sequenced input: blood, either unsorted or a sorted T cell fraction (not recorded which). This chain links TRBV7-2 with TRBJ2-3; perhaps TRBD2 as D (6 bases). The receptor comes from a female donor with ankylosing spondylitis or in good health (not recorded which). CDR3 DNA sequence: TGTGCCAGCAGCTTAATGGGGGGTAGCACAGATACGCAGTATTTT. Translating gives CASSLMGGSTDTQYF.